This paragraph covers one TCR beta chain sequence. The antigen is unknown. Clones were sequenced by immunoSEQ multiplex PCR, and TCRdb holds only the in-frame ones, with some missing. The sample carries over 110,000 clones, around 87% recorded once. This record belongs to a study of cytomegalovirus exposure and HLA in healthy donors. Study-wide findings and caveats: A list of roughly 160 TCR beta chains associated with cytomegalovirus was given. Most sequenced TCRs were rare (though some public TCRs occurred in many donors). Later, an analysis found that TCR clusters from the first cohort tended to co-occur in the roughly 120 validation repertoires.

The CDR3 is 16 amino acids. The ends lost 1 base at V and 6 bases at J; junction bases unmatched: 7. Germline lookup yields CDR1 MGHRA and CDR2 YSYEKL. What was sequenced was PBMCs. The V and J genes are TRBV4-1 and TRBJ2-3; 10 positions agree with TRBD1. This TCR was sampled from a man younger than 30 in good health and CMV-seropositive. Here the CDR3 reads CASSQAGTGVWDTQYF. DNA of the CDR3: TGCGCCAGCAGCCAAGCCGGGACAGGGGTATGGGATACGCAGTATTTT.